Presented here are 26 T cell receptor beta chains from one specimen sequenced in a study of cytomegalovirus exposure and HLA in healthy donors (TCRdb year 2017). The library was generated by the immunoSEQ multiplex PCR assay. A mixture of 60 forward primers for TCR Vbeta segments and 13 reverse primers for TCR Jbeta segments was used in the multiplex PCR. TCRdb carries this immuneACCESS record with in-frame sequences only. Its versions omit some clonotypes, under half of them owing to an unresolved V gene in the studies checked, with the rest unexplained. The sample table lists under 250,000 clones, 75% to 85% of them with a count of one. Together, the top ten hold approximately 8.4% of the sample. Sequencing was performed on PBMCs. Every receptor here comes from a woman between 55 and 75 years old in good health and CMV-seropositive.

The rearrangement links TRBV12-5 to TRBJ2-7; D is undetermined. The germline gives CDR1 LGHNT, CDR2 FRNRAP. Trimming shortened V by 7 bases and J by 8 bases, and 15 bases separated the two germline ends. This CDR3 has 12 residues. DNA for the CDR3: TGTGCTAGTGCTATAACGGTTCCGCAGCAGTACTTC. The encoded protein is CASAITVPQQYF.

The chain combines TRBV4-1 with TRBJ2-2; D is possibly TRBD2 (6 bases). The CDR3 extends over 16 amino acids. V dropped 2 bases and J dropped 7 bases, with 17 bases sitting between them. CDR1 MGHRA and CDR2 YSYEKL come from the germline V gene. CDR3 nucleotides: TGCGCCAGCAGCCAAAGGGAGGCGGCGGCGGGCGGGGAGCTGTTTTTT. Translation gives CASSQREAAAGGELFF.

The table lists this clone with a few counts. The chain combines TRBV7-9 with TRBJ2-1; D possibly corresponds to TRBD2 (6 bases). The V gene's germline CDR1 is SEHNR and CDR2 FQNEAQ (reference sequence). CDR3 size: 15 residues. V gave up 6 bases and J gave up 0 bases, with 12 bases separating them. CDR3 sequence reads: CASRREAVSYNEQFF. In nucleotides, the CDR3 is TGTGCCAGCAGGAGGGAGGCCGTCTCCTACAATGAGCAGTTCTTC.

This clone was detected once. CDR3 protein: CASSPLLGGGTYQETQYF. The CDR3 nucleotides are TGTGCCAGCAGCCCGCTTCTTGGCGGGGGAACTTACCAAGAGACCCAGTACTTC. V and J are TRBV14 and TRBJ2-5; 7 nucleotides align to TRBD2. Trimming removed 4 bases from V and 0 bases from J; junction bases left unmatched: 14. This CDR3 has 18 residues. Germline V gives CDR1 SGHDN, CDR2 FVKESK.

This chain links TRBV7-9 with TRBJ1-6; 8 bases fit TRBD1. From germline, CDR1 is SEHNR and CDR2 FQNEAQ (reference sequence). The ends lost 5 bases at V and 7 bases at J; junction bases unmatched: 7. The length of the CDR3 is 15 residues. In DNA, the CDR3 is TGTGCCAGCAGCGCACAGGGGGTGACAAATTCACCCCTCCACTTT. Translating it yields CASSAQGVTNSPLHF.

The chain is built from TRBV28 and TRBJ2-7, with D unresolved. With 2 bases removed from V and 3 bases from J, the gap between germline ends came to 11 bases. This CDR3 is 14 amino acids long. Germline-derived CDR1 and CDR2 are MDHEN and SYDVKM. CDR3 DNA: TGTGCCAGCAGTTTACCAGGCTCCAGCTACGAGCAGTACTTC. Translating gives CASSLPGSSYEQYF.

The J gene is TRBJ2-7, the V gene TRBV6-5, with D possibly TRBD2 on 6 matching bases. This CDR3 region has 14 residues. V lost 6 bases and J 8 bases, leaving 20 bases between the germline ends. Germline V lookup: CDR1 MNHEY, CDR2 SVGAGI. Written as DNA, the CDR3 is TGTGCCAGCAGCATTGGGATAGCGGCCTTGAAGCAGTACTTC. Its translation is CASSIGIAALKQYF.

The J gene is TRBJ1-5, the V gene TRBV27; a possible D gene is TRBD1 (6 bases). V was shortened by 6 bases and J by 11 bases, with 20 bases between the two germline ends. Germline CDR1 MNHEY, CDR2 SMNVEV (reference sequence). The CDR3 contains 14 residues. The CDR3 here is CASRSTGRLGAQHF. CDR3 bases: TGTGCCAGCAGATCCACAGGGCGGTTAGGGGCCCAGCATTTT.

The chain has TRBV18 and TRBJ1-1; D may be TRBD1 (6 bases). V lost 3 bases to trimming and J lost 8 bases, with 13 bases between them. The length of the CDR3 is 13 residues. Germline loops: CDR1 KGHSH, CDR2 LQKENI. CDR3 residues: CASSPLKDSEAFF. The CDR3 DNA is TGTGCCAGCTCACCGCTAAAGGACAGCGAAGCTTTCTTT.

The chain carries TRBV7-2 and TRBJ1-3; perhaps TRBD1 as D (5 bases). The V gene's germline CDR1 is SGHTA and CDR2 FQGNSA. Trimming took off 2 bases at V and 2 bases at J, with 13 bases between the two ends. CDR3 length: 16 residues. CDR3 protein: CASSLSQGLAGNTIYF. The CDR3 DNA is TGTGCCAGCAGCTTAAGCCAGGGACTGGCTGGAAACACCATATATTTT.

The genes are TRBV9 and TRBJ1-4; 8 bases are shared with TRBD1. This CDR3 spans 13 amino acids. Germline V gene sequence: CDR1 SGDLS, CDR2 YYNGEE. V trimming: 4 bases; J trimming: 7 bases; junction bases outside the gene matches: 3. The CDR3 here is CASSLGTGEKLFF. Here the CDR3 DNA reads TGTGCCAGCAGCCTCGGGACAGGTGAAAAACTGTTTTTT. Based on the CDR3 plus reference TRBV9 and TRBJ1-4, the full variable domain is DSGVTQTPKHLITATGQRVTLRCSPRSGDLSVYWYQQSLDQGLQFLIQYYNGEERAKGNILERFSAQQFPDLHSELNLSSLELGDSALYFCASSLGTGEKLFFGSGTQLSVL.

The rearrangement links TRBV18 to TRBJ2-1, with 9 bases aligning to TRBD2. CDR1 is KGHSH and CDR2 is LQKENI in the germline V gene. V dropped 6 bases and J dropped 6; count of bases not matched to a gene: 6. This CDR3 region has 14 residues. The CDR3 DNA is TGTGCCAGCTCCCAAGCGGGAGGAAGCAATGAGCAGTTCTTC. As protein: CASSQAGGSNEQFF.

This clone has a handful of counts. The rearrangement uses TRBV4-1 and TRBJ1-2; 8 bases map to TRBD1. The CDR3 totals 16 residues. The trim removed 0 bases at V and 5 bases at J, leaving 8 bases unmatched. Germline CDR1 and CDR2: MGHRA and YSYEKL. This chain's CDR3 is CASSQDPAGGSYGYTF. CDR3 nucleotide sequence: TGCGCCAGCAGCCAAGATCCGGCAGGGGGCTCGTATGGCTACACCTTC.

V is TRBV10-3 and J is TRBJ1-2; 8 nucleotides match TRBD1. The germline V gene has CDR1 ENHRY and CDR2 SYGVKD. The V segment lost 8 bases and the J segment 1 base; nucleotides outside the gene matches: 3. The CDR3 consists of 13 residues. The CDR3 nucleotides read TGTGCCATCTTGACAGGGGTTAACTATGGCTACACCTTC. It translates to CAILTGVNYGYTF.

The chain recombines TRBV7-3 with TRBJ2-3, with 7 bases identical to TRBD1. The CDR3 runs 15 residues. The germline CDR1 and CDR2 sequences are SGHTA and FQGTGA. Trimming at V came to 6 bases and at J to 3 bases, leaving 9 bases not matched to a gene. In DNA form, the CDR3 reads TGTGCCAGCAGGGCTCCAGGGGGAGAGACAGATACGCAGTATTTT. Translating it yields CASRAPGGETDTQYF.

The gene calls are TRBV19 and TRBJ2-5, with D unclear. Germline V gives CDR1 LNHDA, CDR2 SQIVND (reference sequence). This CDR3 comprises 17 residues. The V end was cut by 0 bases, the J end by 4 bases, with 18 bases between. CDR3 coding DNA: TGTGCCAGTAGTATAGATCTGGAGACCACGGAACGAGAGACCCAGTACTTC. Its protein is CASSIDLETTERETQYF.

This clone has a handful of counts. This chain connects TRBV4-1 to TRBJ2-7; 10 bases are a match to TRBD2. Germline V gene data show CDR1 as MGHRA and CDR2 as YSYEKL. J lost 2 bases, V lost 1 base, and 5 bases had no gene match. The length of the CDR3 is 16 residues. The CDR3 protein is CASSQGGLATTYEQYF. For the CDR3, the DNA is TGCGCCAGCAGCCAAGGGGGACTAGCGACGACCTACGAGCAGTACTTC.

CDR3 in amino acids: CASSRDSYEQYF. CDR3 DNA: TGTGCCAGCAGCCGGGACAGCTACGAGCAGTACTTC. The chain combines TRBV5-6 with TRBJ2-7; 7 bases agree with TRBD1. The trim removed 4 bases at V and 3 bases at J, leaving 1 base unmatched. The CDR3 length is 12 residues. Germline V gene lookup returns CDR1 SGHDT and CDR2 YYEEEE. The whole variable domain, filled in from reference TRBV5-6 and TRBJ2-7, reads DAGVTQSPTHLIKTRGQQVTLRCSPKSGHDTVSWYQQALGQGPQFIFQYYEEEERQRGNFPDRFSGHQFPNYSSELNVNALLLGDSALYLCASSRDSYEQYFGPGTRLTVT.

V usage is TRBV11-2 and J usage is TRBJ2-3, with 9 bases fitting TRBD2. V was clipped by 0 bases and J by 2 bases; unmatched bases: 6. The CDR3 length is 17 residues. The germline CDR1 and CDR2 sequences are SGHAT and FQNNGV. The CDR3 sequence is CASSLDGLAGYTDTQYF. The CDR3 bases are TGTGCCAGCAGCTTAGATGGGCTAGCGGGATACACAGATACGCAGTATTTT.

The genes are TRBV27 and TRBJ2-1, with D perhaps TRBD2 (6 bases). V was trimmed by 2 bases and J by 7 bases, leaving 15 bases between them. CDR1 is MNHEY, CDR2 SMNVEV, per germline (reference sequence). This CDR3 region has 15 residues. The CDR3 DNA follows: TGTGCCAGCAGTTTACAGCCGGGACTCAGGAATGAGCAGTTCTTC. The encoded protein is CASSLQPGLRNEQFF.

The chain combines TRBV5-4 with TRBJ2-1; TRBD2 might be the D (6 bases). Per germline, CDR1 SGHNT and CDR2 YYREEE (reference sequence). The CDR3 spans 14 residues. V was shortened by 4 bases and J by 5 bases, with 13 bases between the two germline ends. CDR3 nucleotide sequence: TGTGCCAGCAGCGTACCGGGAGCCCACAATGAGCAGTTCTTC. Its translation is CASSVPGAHNEQFF. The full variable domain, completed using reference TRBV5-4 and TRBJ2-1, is ETGVTQSPTHLIKTRGQQVTLRCSSQSGHNTVSWYQQALGQGPQFIFQYYREEENGRGNFPPRFSGLQFPNYSSELNVNALELDDSALYLCASSVPGAHNEQFFGPGTRLTVL.

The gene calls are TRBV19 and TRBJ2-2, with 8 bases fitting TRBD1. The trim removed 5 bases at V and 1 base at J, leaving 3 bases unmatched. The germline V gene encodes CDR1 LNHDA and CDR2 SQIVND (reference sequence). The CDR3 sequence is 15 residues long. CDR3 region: CASSRTGRNTGELFF. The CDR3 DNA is TGTGCCAGTAGTCGGACAGGGAGGAACACCGGGGAGCTGTTTTTT.

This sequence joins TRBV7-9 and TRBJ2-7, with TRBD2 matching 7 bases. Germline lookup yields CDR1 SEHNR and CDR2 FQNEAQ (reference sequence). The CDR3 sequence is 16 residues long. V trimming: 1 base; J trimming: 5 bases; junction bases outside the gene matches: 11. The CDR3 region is CASSLGAGVASDEQYF. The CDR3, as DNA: TGTGCCAGCAGCTTAGGCGCGGGAGTGGCTTCCGACGAGCAGTACTTC.

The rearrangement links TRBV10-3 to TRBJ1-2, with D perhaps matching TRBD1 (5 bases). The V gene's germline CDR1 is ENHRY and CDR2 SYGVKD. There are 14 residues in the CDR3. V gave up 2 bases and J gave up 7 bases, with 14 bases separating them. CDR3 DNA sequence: TGTGCCATCAGTGAGGGTAGGGGAGCGGGTGGCTACACCTTC. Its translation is CAISEGRGAGGYTF.

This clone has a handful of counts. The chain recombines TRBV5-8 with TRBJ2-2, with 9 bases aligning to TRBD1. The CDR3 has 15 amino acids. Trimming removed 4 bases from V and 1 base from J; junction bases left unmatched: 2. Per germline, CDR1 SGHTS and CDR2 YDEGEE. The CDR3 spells CASSLGQGNTGELFF. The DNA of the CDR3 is TGTGCCAGCAGCCTGGGACAGGGGAACACCGGGGAGCTGTTTTTT.

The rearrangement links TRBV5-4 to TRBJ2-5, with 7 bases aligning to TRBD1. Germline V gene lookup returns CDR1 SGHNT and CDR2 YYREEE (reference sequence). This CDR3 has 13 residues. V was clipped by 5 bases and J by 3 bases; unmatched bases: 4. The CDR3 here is CASSNTGEETQYF. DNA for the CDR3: TGTGCCAGCAGTAATACAGGGGAAGAGACCCAGTACTTC.